This TCR beta chain derives from a study of shared clonotypes between healthy human individuals (dated by TCRdb to the early 2020s). Background for the entire study: The cohort comprised a couple of women and a few men aged 18 to 49 years. To estimate repertoire size and how much clonotypes are shared between individuals, the study performed deep sequencing of blood TCR repertoires from about five healthy adults. For each donor, CD4 naive and CD4 memory were each given three plates, CD8 naive was given two plates, and CD8 memory was given one plate. Between about 0.94 and 8.9 billion PBMCs per donor were obtained by leukapheresis. To increase sequencing depth and limit assay-specific biases, different laboratories used diverse techniques to prepare libraries and sequence TCR repertoires.

CD8 naive samples consisted of CD45RO-negative cells that were positively selected for CCR7, yielding a CD45RA+CCR7+ population without TemRA cells. The donors were healthy, HIV-negative adults who had no recently reported acute infections or vaccinations. Only Caucasian adults living in Nashville, Tennessee, USA were represented among the donors. Blood was collected by leukapheresis, and PBMCs were isolated by Ficoll-Histopaque density gradient centrifugation and then cryopreserved in liquid nitrogen vapor phase. Analytical flow cytometry was used to check the purity and quantity of every magnetically sorted T cell population. Genomic DNA was isolated from every sorted fraction and measured by UV absorbance on a Nanodrop 2000c. Using the deep immunoSEQ assay, multiplex PCR amplified TCR CDR3 regions from genomic DNA. Extracted genomic DNA from each cell subset was spread evenly across all wells of several immunoSEQ 96-well plates, with each plate serving as a replicate. For sorted subsets, each replicate PCR was loaded with about 0.2 ug genomic DNA, equivalent to about 30,000 T cell genomes. Purified libraries were quantified with a Qubit 3.0 fluorometer, sized on a Bioanalyzer 2100, and re-quantified with the KAPA Library Quantification kit. Each immunoSEQ 96-well plate was sequenced on its own single-read 150-cycle Illumina NextSeq 550 flow cell. Processing in the source paper ran as follows. Because the immunoSEQ output held only junctional sequences and lacked quality scores, the filtering could not match the filtering applied to full-length reads. Sequences were annotated with PyIR, a Python wrapper for IgBLAST v1.9, and V/J genes and CDR3 were assigned using IMGT germline references. Any read was removed if the V/J assignment was weak (E-value above 1e-6), the CDR3 was missing, or the read contained stop codons, out-of-frame junctions, or ambiguous translated residues. A V3J clonotype was defined by an identical inferred V gene, J gene, and CDR3 amino acid sequence. Percentage overlap between repertoires was calculated by dividing the number of shared unique clonotypes by the size of the smaller repertoire. Repertoire richness was assessed with RTK rarefaction, the Chao1 estimator, and Recon v2.1 estimates of unobserved clonotypes. For all TCRbeta clonotypes obtained by the gDNA method from a handful of donors, generation probabilities were computed with OLGA. TCRdb took this table from immuneACCESS and kept in-frame rearrangements with V and J called. Such tables lack part of the clones; where checked against another copy, unresolved V genes explain under half of the gap, and the rest is unexplained. The V and J calls and the clone size are those of that table, but D and trimming were determined from the DNA. This sample is represented by about 2.2 million clones; just under 95% of them were singletons. The ten largest clones add up to around 1.7% of the sample.

The germline V gene encodes CDR1 MDHEN and CDR2 SYDVKM. Trimming at the junction amounts to 2 bases on V and 5 bases on J, and the germline ends lie 9 bases apart. Measured from the cysteine to the phenylalanine, the CDR3 is 13 residues long. Of all the DNA, just the CDR3 is kept, 39 bases in frame from base 1. Beyond this particular receptor, the publication reports: Compared with non-shared clonotypes, the clonotypes found in all four sorted-subset donors had higher generation probabilities. Only blood was sampled, and tissue TCR repertoires likely differ from those in blood. Naive subsets generally had larger estimated clonotype richness than memory subsets did. Even with the large sequencing depth, rarefaction of the sorted-subset datasets indicated that sequencing was incomplete. Pairwise subsampling led to the expectation that sequencing depth would affect the degree of clonotype sharing among donors. The genetic and exposure-history diversity represented was limited by the small number of donors. When a handful of donors were compared, the shared fraction of clonotypes was roughly 4.8% for naive CD4, less than 4% for naive CD8, 2% to 2.5% for memory CD4, and about 0.36% for memory CD8.

In the case of this clone: It has no known antigen specificity. Base-call qualities are not available, and no considerably larger clone is one nucleotide away.

The TCR was taken from a man between 18 and 35 years old in good health. Some clones in this sample may be carry-over from other donors' samples. This chain is built from TRBV28 and TRBJ2-5; no D gene call is confident. The sample consisted of naive CD8+ T cells from PBMCs. Taken with the paper, the label for cell subset or site translates to: CD45RA+CCR7+. This receptor carries the CDR3 CASSLIRAETQYF. The DNA sequence is TGTGCCAGCAGTTTAATAAGAGCGGAGACCCAGTACTTC.